These T cell receptor beta chains were read from a single sample in a study of neurological immune-mediated disorders. MiXCR was run by TCRdb on the 5' RACE reads, yielding one entry per CDR3 protein. Counted here are tens of thousands of distinct CDR3 sequences, about 13% occurring once; the ten biggest clones make up 5.5%. Sequenced: CD4+ T cells from blood. These receptors were obtained from a female donor with HTLV-1-associated myelopathy (HAM/TSP). The CDR3 runs from the conserved cysteine through the conserved F or W. The D gene is left open where the match is weak. Clone size is given for some rows only: seen once, a few or many times, or a class if the clone is expanded.

D | size | J | V | DNA | CDR3
NA | many | TRBJ1-3 | TRBV28 | TGTGCCAGCAGTTCCCAGGGGAGCTCTGGAAACACCATATATTTT | CASSSQGSSGNTIYF
NA | many | TRBJ1-4 | TRBV20-1 | TGCAGTGCTAGGGGCCGGACTAATGAAAAACTGTTTTTT | CSARGRTNEKLFF
NA | many | TRBJ2-1 | TRBV29-1 | TGCAGCGTTGATATTTCGGACAGTGAGCAGTTCTTC | CSVDISDSEQFF
TRBD2 | NA | TRBJ2-1 | TRBV7-9 | TGTGCCATCAGCCTAGCGGGAGTGATTGAGCAGTTCTTC | CAISLAGVIEQFF
NA | many | TRBJ2-3 | TRBV5-1 | TGCGCCAGCAGCTTGGGACTGGACATCTCCACAGATACGCAGTATTTT | CASSLGLDISTDTQYF
NA | NA | TRBJ2-7 | TRBV5-1 | NA | CASSFYICSVSTGTTYEQYF
TRBD1 | many | TRBJ2-2 | TRBV3-1 | TGTGCCAGCAGCCAAGTGGGACAGGGGGCGACCGGGGAGCTGTTTTTT | CASSQVGQGATGELFF
NA | many | TRBJ1-2 | TRBV24-1 | TGTGCCACCAGCTCAGGGGTTGGCTACACCTTC | CATSSGVGYTF
NA | many | TRBJ2-5 | TRBV7-6 | TGTGCCAGCAGCAGCAATCCAGTGGCAGGGGCAGAGACCCAGTACTTC | CASSSNPVAGAETQYF
NA | many | TRBJ2-7 | TRBV6-2/TRBV6-3 | TGTGCCAGCAGTCGCGATTCGGTGGCCTACGAGCAGTACTTC | CASSRDSVAYEQYF
TRBD2 | many | TRBJ2-1 | TRBV3-1 | TGTGCCAGCAGCCTTGTGCGGGAGGGCCACAATGAGCAGTTCTTC | CASSLVREGHNEQFF
TRBD2 | many | TRBJ2-3 | TRBV3-1 | TGTGCCAGCAGCCAAGTCACTAGCGGGGGGTCGGATACGCAGTATTTT | CASSQVTSGGSDTQYF
TRBD2 | many | TRBJ2-3 | TRBV29-1 | TGCAGCGTTGAAGGGACTAGCGGGAGTGTAGATACGCAGTATTTT | CSVEGTSGSVDTQYF
NA | medium-sized | TRBJ2-3 | TRBV27 | TGTGCCAGCAGGACTAGCACAGATACGCAGTATTTT | CASRTSTDTQYF
TRBD2 | many | TRBJ2-1 | TRBV5-1 | TGCGCCAGCAGCTCCCGCTGGCGGGAGGGCACTTATGAGCAGTTCTTC | CASSSRWREGTYEQFF
TRBD2 | many | TRBJ2-3 | TRBV7-9 | TGTGCCAGCAGCTCACCGGGCAGCGGGAGGGACGGAGATACGCAGTATTTT | CASSSPGSGRDGDTQYF
NA | NA | TRBJ2-5 | TRBV6-5 | TGTGCCAGCTTGACAGTTACGGAAGAGACTCAGTACTTC | CASLTVTEETQYF
NA | many | TRBJ2-3 | TRBV20-1 | TGCAGTGCCCCCCTGGGGGGGGCGGAAACCACAGATACGCAGTATTTT | CSAPLGGAETTDTQYF
NA | NA | TRBJ2-4 | TRBV3-1 | TGTGCCAGCAGCCAGAGGGGACCCGACAAAAACATTCAGTACTTC | CASSQRGPDKNIQYF